Following are 25 T cell receptor beta chains from one sample sequenced in a study of blood T cell repertoires in COVID-19. Using immunoSEQ multiplex PCR, the repertoire was profiled, and TCRdb retains in-frame clones only, with some absent. The table records 340,000 or so clones, more than 70% of them present only once. Source material: peripheral blood. The receptors here all came from a man aged 30 to 45 with active or convalescent COVID-19.

The chain is built from TRBV18 and TRBJ2-5; TRBD2 agrees at 11 bases. CDR1 is KGHSH and CDR2 is LQKENI in the germline V gene. J was trimmed by 7 bases and V by 3 bases; bases with no gene match: 4. The CDR3 runs to 14 residues. CDR3: CASSPGTSGGTQYF. The CDR3 coding sequence is TGTGCCAGCTCACCGGGGACTAGCGGAGGGACCCAGTACTTC.

The J gene is TRBJ2-7, the V gene TRBV5-8, with D maybe TRBD2 (6 bases). CDR1 and CDR2 from the germline V gene are SGHTS and YDEGEE. The CDR3 is 18 residues long. The V end was cut by 4 bases, the J end by 5 bases, with 28 bases between. CDR3: CASSPTKLPGLIIHEQYF. Written as DNA, the CDR3 is TGTGCCAGCAGCCCGACCAAATTACCGGGACTGATTATCCACGAGCAGTACTTC.

This clone has only one observation. V usage is TRBV6-5 and J usage is TRBJ1-1, with TRBD1 as a possible D gene (6 bases). Germline V CDR1 and CDR2: MNHEY, SVGAGI. The ends were cut back, 6 bases at V and 5 bases at J, with 16 bases in the middle. The CDR3 is made up of 14 amino acids. CDR3 sequence (DNA): TGTGCCAGCAGCCTTAGAGGGGGAATGACTGAAGCTTTCTTT. Residues: CASSLRGGMTEAFF.

The V call is TRBV19, the J call TRBJ1-4; D is uncertain. The germline V gene has CDR1 LNHDA and CDR2 SQIVND (reference sequence). Trimming removed 8 bases at V and 4 bases at J, with 17 bases between. This CDR3 is 15 amino acids long. The CDR3 DNA reads as TGTGCCAGTCGTAAGGCAGCCGGGAATAATGAAAAACTGTTTTTT. Translated: CASRKAAGNNEKLFF.

DNA for the CDR3: TGCGCCAGCAGCCAAGGGGTGCTAGCCCTCTCCTACAATGAGCAGTTCTTC. It is translated as CASSQGVLALSYNEQFF. The rearrangement links TRBV4-1 to TRBJ2-1; the D gene is possibly TRBD2 (5 bases). This CDR3 has 17 residues. Trimming took off 1 base at V and 0 bases at J, with 13 bases between the two ends. Germline CDR1 and CDR2: MGHRA and YSYEKL.

The J gene is TRBJ1-2, the V gene TRBV5-4, with 8 bases aligning to TRBD1. CDR1 SGHNT and CDR2 YYREEE come from the germline V gene (reference sequence). This CDR3 has 15 amino acids. V was pared by 4 bases and J by 4 bases, with 9 bases of the junction left unmatched. The CDR3 here is CASSPIQGAGYGYTF. The CDR3, as DNA: TGTGCCAGCAGCCCGATTCAGGGGGCTGGCTATGGCTACACCTTC.

This chain joins TRBV30 and TRBJ1-4, with 10 nucleotides matching TRBD1. Trimming at V came to 7 bases and at J to 5 bases, leaving 7 bases not matched to a gene. The CDR3 spans 14 residues. Germline values: CDR1 GTSNPN, CDR2 SVGIG (reference sequence). The CDR3 DNA sequence: TGTGCCTTTTCGGACAGGGGGAGAAATGAAAAACTGTTTTTT. Amino acids: CAFSDRGRNEKLFF.

The CDR3 DNA sequence: TGTGCCAGCAGCCCTAGCGGGAGCGGGGAGACCCAGTACTTC. It specifies CASSPSGSGETQYF. V and J are TRBV7-3 and TRBJ2-5, with TRBD2 matching 10 bases. Germline V CDR1 and CDR2: SGHTA, FQGTGA. The CDR3 consists of 14 residues. V lost 5 bases and J lost 5; bases outside the gene matches: 5. Looking up the rest from reference TRBV7-3 and TRBJ2-5 gives the full variable domain: GAGVSQTPSNKVTEKGKYVELRCDPISGHTALYWYRQSLGQGPEFLIYFQGTGAADDSGLPNDRFFAVRPEGSVSTLKIQRTERGDSAVYLCASSPSGSGETQYFGPGTRLLVL.

This chain connects TRBV10-3 to TRBJ2-7; the match to TRBD1 covers 9 bases. V dropped 4 bases and J dropped 2; count of bases not matched to a gene: 3. This CDR3 is built from 14 residues. Per germline, CDR1 ENHRY and CDR2 SYGVKD. The CDR3 loop is CAISATGGAYEQYF. DNA for the CDR3: TGTGCCATCAGTGCGACAGGGGGGGCCTACGAGCAGTACTTC.

J is TRBJ1-2 and V is TRBV11-2; D perhaps matches TRBD1 (5 bases). The length of the CDR3 is 13 residues. CDR1 SGHAT and CDR2 FQNNGV come from the germline V gene. Trimming took off 5 bases at V and 8 bases at J, with 15 bases between the two ends. Written as DNA, the CDR3 is TGTGCCAGCAGCCAGGGACTCCGGCGCGGCTACACCTTC. Residues: CASSQGLRRGYTF.

The chain combines TRBV3-1 (or the pseudogene TRBV3-2) with TRBJ2-3, with TRBD2 matching over 9 bases. CDR3 length: 15 amino acids. Germline values: CDR1 LGHDT, CDR2 YNNKEL (reference sequence). J gave up 6 bases and V 1 base, and 5 bases lay outside the gene matches. CDR3 amino acids: CASSQGGTSNDTQYF. DNA for the CDR3: TGTGCCAGCAGCCAAGGCGGGACTAGCAACGATACGCAGTATTTT.

This clone occurred a few times. The V call is TRBV29-1, the J call TRBJ2-5, with a possible D match to TRBD2 (5 bases). Germline lookup yields CDR1 SQVTM and CDR2 ANQGSEA. V was shortened by 1 base and J by 3 bases, with 12 bases between the two germline ends. The CDR3 runs to 14 residues. Here the CDR3 DNA reads TGCAGCGTTGAAGGGGCGGGTTGGGAAGAGACCCAGTACTTC. This encodes CSVEGAGWEETQYF.

V and J are TRBV7-3 and TRBJ1-1; D unclear. Germline CDR1 and CDR2: SGHTA and FQGTGA. Trimming took off 0 bases at V and 1 base at J, with 9 bases between the two ends. The CDR3 is made up of 15 amino acids. Written as DNA, the CDR3 is TGTGCCAGCAGCTTAACGCACCTCGGGAACACTGAAGCTTTCTTT. Residues: CASSLTHLGNTEAFF.

The V and J genes are TRBV7-2 and TRBJ1-4; tentative D call: TRBD1 (5 bases). Germline CDR1 and CDR2: SGHTA and FQGNSA. The V end lost 5 bases, the J end lost 2 bases, and 9 bases lay between the germline ends. The CDR3 contains 14 residues. CDR3 in DNA: TGTGCCAGCAGCCAGGGCAGGACTAATGAAAAACTGTTTTTT. Translated: CASSQGRTNEKLFF.

This clone was recorded a few times. The chain combines TRBV12-5 with TRBJ2-2; tentative D call: TRBD1 (5 bases). CDR1 is LGHNT and CDR2 is FRNRAP in the germline V gene. This CDR3 contains 15 residues. V lost 1 base and J 5 bases, leaving 11 bases between the germline ends. CDR3 sequence reads: CASGLGPPGTGELFF. CDR3 nucleotide sequence: TGTGCTAGTGGTTTGGGACCCCCAGGGACCGGGGAGCTGTTTTTT.

V and J are TRBV7-2 and TRBJ2-3, with TRBD2 matching 7 bases. There are 16 residues in the CDR3. V trimming: 1 base; J trimming: 5 bases; junction bases outside the gene matches: 9. Germline V lookup: CDR1 SGHTA, CDR2 FQGNSA. The CDR3 DNA is TGTGCCAGCAGCTTAGTGGGCGGGAGCCCTGGAGATACGCAGTATTTT. Translation gives CASSLVGGSPGDTQYF.

This rearrangement joins TRBV15 to TRBJ1-4, with 9 bases identical to TRBD1. CDR1 and CDR2 (germline): LNHNV, YYDKDF (reference sequence). The CDR3 spans 18 residues. V lost 0 bases and J lost 5; bases outside the gene matches: 10. The CDR3 spells CATSRDAPGGQGNEKLFF. CDR3 DNA sequence: TGTGCCACCAGCAGAGATGCGCCCGGGGGACAGGGAAATGAAAAACTGTTTTTT.

The V and J genes are TRBV6-5 and TRBJ1-3; TRBD1 aligns across 9 bases. With 6 bases clipped from V and 1 base from J, the junction kept 1 base outside the gene matches. This CDR3 is 14 amino acids long. Germline V lookup: CDR1 MNHEY, CDR2 SVGAGI. The CDR3 DNA reads as TGTGCCAGCAGGGACAGGGGATCTGGAAACACCATATATTTT. Its translation: CASRDRGSGNTIYF.

The gene calls are TRBV30 and TRBJ1-3; D uncertain. Germline CDR1 and CDR2: GTSNPN and SVGIG (reference sequence). V was pared by 0 bases and J by 4 bases, with 10 bases between. CDR3 length: 14 residues. In nucleotides, the CDR3 is TGTGCCTGGAGTGTTAGGAGGACCGGAAACACCATATATTTT. Protein sequence: CAWSVRRTGNTIYF.

The CDR3 bases are TGTGCCAGCAGTTACTCGAGTAACTATGGCTACACCTTC. Translated, it gives CASSYSSNYGYTF. The rearrangement uses TRBV6-2 or TRBV6-3 and TRBJ1-2; D gene uncertain. Germline V gives CDR1 MNHEY, CDR2 SVGEGT. The CDR3 contains 13 residues. Trimming left V 0 bases short and J 1 base short, with 3 bases between.

V is TRBV14 and J is TRBJ2-5, with 9 bases aligning to TRBD1. The germline V gene has CDR1 SGHDN and CDR2 FVKESK. The CDR3 is 14 residues long. J was trimmed by 4 bases and V by 3 bases; bases with no gene match: 3. CDR3 nucleotides: TGTGCCAGCAGCCAGGGGACAGGGAGAGAGACCCAGTACTTC. Protein product: CASSQGTGRETQYF. Complete variable domain (other parts from reference TRBV14 and TRBJ2-5): EAGVTQFPSHSVIEKGQTVTLRCDPISGHDNLYWYRRVMGKEIKFLLHFVKESKQDESGMPNNRFLAERTGGTYSTLKVQPAELEDSGVYFCASSQGTGRETQYFGPGTRLLVL.

The chain carries TRBV7-3 and TRBJ2-3, with a tentative D call TRBD2 (6 bases). Trimming took 3 bases from V and 6 from J, leaving 16 bases between them. CDR1 and CDR2 from the germline V gene are SGHTA and FQGTGA. The CDR3 contains 15 residues. CDR3 residues: CASSLLASIRDTQYF. In nucleotides, the CDR3 is TGTGCCAGCAGCTTGCTAGCGTCAATAAGGGATACGCAGTATTTT. The variable domain in full, completed from reference TRBV7-3 and TRBJ2-3, reads GAGVSQTPSNKVTEKGKYVELRCDPISGHTALYWYRQSLGQGPEFLIYFQGTGAADDSGLPNDRFFAVRPEGSVSTLKIQRTERGDSAVYLCASSLLASIRDTQYFGPGTRLTVL.

This rearrangement joins TRBV6-2 or TRBV6-3 to TRBJ2-1, with 9 bases fitting TRBD2. CDR1 is MNHEY and CDR2 is SVGEGT in the germline V gene. Germline trimming cut 1 base from V and 0 bases from J; bases unmatched to any gene: 7. The CDR3 is 18 amino acids. The CDR3: CASSYYAGGLYSYNEQFF. Written as DNA, the CDR3 is TGTGCCAGCAGTTACTACGCGGGAGGGCTTTACTCCTACAATGAGCAGTTCTTC.

The chain employs TRBV19 and TRBJ1-5; D may be TRBD1 (6 bases). Trimming removed 1 base from V and 1 base from J, with 11 bases in between. The CDR3 has 16 amino acids. Germline V gene data show CDR1 as LNHDA and CDR2 as SQIVND (reference sequence). The chain's CDR3 is CASSIGRGWSNQPQHF. CDR3 sequence (DNA): TGTGCCAGTAGTATAGGCAGGGGTTGGAGCAATCAGCCCCAGCATTTT.

The chain is built from TRBV5-1 and TRBJ1-1, with unresolved D. V was shortened by 2 bases and J by 1 base, with 12 bases between the two germline ends. CDR1 is SGHRS, CDR2 YFSETQ, per germline. The CDR3 sequence is 15 residues long. CDR3 protein: CASSFVMSGNTEAFF. The CDR3 coding sequence is TGCGCCAGCAGCTTTGTGATGTCGGGGAACACTGAAGCTTTCTTT.